This TCR beta chain emerged from a study of blood T cell repertoires in COVID-19. Study-wide context: Collection of acute and convalescent COVID-19 samples took place in the United States, Italy and Spain.

The table came from immunoSEQ multiplex PCR; TCRdb's copy has only in-frame clones and leaves some out. The sample carries about 140,000 clones, over 80% recorded once. With V trimmed by 0 bases and J by 5 bases, 2 bases remained unmatched. Germline V gene data show CDR1 as PRHDT and CDR2 as FYEKMQ (reference sequence). The CDR3 length is 14 residues. The receptor was isolated from a man aged 25-40 years with COVID-19, enrolled during active disease. The V call is TRBV13, the J call TRBJ2-7; 9 positions agree with TRBD1. Sequencing input: peripheral blood. The CDR3 is CASSLGQGANEQYF. Written as DNA, the CDR3 is TGTGCCAGCAGCTTAGGACAGGGGGCAAACGAGCAGTACTTC.